The entry that follows covers one T cell receptor (beta chain) sequence. The data belong to a study of OX40 agonist ivuxolimab in advanced cancers. V was pared by 4 bases and J by 9 bases, with 9 bases of the junction left unmatched. This CDR3 comprises 14 residues. CDR1 and CDR2 (germline): SGHRS, YFSETQ. TCRdb's copy holds only in-frame clones and misses some; the assay was immunoSEQ multiplex PCR. Counted here are tens of thousands of clones, about 87% occurring once; the ten biggest clones make up roughly 0.56%. This TCR came from an adult with an advanced solid tumor such as melanoma, head and neck, liver or kidney cancer. Specimen: CD4+ or CD8+ T cells sorted from blood, collected in a trial of the OX40 agonist ivuxolimab. The chain joins TRBV5-1 to TRBJ2-1; 8 bases map to TRBD2. The CDR3 protein is CASSDSGITSEQFF. In DNA form, the CDR3 reads TGCGCCAGCAGCGATAGCGGGATAACCAGTGAGCAGTTCTTC.